The TCR beta chain described here comes from a study of T-cell memory formation after mild COVID-19 (dated by TCRdb to the early 2020s). Study-level background: Most TCR sequence clusters were specific to one of the two donors. T-cell clones expanding and contracting after mild COVID-19 in a couple of donors were tracked by longitudinal TCRalpha and TCRbeta repertoire sequencing. Two young, previously healthy adult volunteers, one female and one male, were included in the cohort. Overall study outcomes, separate from this receptor: Whether the second-wave clones peaking on day 37 were SARS-CoV-2 specific was not confirmed. Some responding clones were detected in pre-infection memory, suggesting pre-existing cross-reactive memory T cells joined the SARS-CoV-2 response. Contracting CD4+ clones appeared mostly in the CM and EM memory subsets, whereas CD8+ clones were enriched in EMRA. Clones contracting from day 15 to 85 had balanced CD4/CD8 phenotypes, while a second wave expanding from day 15 to 37 was biased towards CD4+. Only a couple of mild cases were covered by the study, and larger cohorts that include severe cases with pre-infection samples were considered necessary.

From the germline V gene, CDR1 is SGHRS and CDR2 is YFSETQ. Germline trimming: 4 bases from V, 12 bases from J; junction bases outside gene matches: 6. Including cysteine and phenylalanine, the CDR3 has 13 amino acids. The retained sequence is limited to the CDR3, 39 bases, with the frame set at the first base. This clonotype came up a few times. Its antigen specificity is not known. No much larger clonotype is one base removed from it; base qualities were not supplied. Reads for this sample came from an Illumina NovaSeq 6000. TCRalpha and TCRbeta cDNA libraries were built by 5'RACE with constant-segment primers, adding sample barcodes and unique molecular identifiers. Trizol reagent was used to extract RNA from every sample. The libraries were amplified in two PCR steps, and the second step added a second sample barcode and Illumina TruSeq adapters. Sequencing of the libraries was done on an Illumina NovaSeq, producing 2 x 150 bp paired-end reads. For the original study's pipeline: The reads were demultiplexed and collapsed into UMI-guided consensus sequences using migec v1.2.7. Using mixcr v2.1.11, UMI consensuses were aligned to TRA and TRB V and J templates and then assembled into clonotypes. Clonotypes were classified as expanded or contracted when called significant by both edgeR and NoisET, with noise models trained on biological replicates. For edgeR calls, the thresholds were a false discovery rate-adjusted p below 0.01 and a log2 fold-change of 1. As an exploratory analysis of dynamics, max-normalized trajectories of the 1000 most abundant clonotypes were examined with PCA combined with hierarchical clustering. Separately sequenced CD4+ and CD8+ repertoires were used to assign a CD4 or CD8 phenotype to each responding clone. Using fastp trimming at Q25 and MiXCR clonotype assembly, TCRdb reanalyzed the public sequencing data and kept in-frame beta chains. When rows share a CDR3 protein, they turn into one entry using the most common DNA and genes. TCRdb, not the original authors, processed these V and J calls. For this sample the table gives fewer than 250,000 distinct CDR3 sequences, of which approximately 15% were detected only once. The ten largest clones take up 2.1% of the sample.

Ficoll-Paque density gradient centrifugation was used to isolate PBMCs. The origin of this receptor is an adult woman who had mild COVID-19 (a few samples of this study predate the infection). The sample titles of this study are shuffled in the database, so cell type and time point are left out; the donor was told from shared clones. This sequence uses TRBV5-1 and TRBJ2-1, and TRBD2 aligns with 11 junction nucleotides. Specimen: PBMCs or a T cell subset sorted from them (not recorded which). The CDR3 in this case is CASSLGLAEMQFF. The DNA reads TGCGCCAGCAGCCTGGGACTAGCGGAAATGCAGTTCTTC.